The next 14 T cell receptor beta chains were all read from a single sample in a study of blood T cells in healthy people across ages. Combining a sample-barcoded 5' primer with a J-beta primer mix, a second PCR ran for roughly 7 to 11 cycles. TCRdb reprocessed the 5' RACE reads via MiXCR and lists one record per CDR3 protein. The table shows about 930,000 distinct CDR3 sequences, with about 28% occurring only once. Another study also made use of these data, one on T cells of mothers and their children.

The specimen was blood. These receptors all stem from a middle-aged woman in good health.

This chain uses TRBV20-1 with TRBJ1-1; D possibly corresponds to TRBD1 (5 bases). The CDR3 covers 12 residues. V lost 0 bases and J 6 bases, leaving 8 bases between the germline ends. Germline V gene data show CDR1 as DFQATT and CDR2 as SNEGSKA (reference sequence). The CDR3 DNA reads as TGCAGTGCTAGAGATGGGACCCCTGAAGCTTTCTTT. The encoded protein is CSARDGTPEAFF.

In its sample, this clonotype was seen many times. The chain's CDR3 is CATRGTMVYEQYF. The CDR3 region has the DNA TGTGCCACGCGCGGGACAATGGTCTACGAGCAGTACTTC. The rearrangement links TRBV2 to TRBJ2-7; TRBD1 or TRBD2 may be the D gene (6 bases each). V lost 10 bases and J 3 bases, leaving 16 bases between the germline ends. Germline-derived CDR1 and CDR2 are SNHLY and FYNNEI. The CDR3 contains 13 residues.

The V gene is TRBV6-6, the J gene TRBJ1-5, with D perhaps matching TRBD1 (6 bases). The V gene's germline CDR1 is MNHNY and CDR2 SVGAGI (reference sequence). There are 15 residues in the CDR3. V shed 5 bases and J shed 5 bases, with 16 bases lying between them. DNA of the CDR3: TGTGCCAGCAGTGGGGGAAGGGGGGGCCATCAGCCCCAGCATTTT. Translating it yields CASSGGRGGHQPQHF.

The chain uses TRBV4-1 and TRBJ1-1; D unresolved. The V gene's germline CDR1 is MGHRA and CDR2 YSYEKL. Trimming cost V 4 bases and J 5 bases, with 11 bases left between them. This CDR3 region has 13 residues. CDR3 nucleotides: TGCGCCAGCAGCCCTCAGACGAGGACTGAAGCTTTCTTT. Translation gives CASSPQTRTEAFF.

The sample holds many counts of this clonotype. The rearrangement links TRBV9 to TRBJ2-1, with D perhaps TRBD1 (7 bases). Trimming cost V 0 bases and J 8 bases, with 12 bases left between them. CDR1 SGDLS and CDR2 YYNGEE come from the germline V gene. The CDR3 is 14 residues long. The CDR3 reads CASSVEGGTDEQFF. The CDR3 DNA reads TGTGCCAGCAGCGTAGAAGGGGGGACAGATGAGCAGTTCTTC. Drawing the rest from reference TRBV9 and TRBJ2-1, the complete variable domain is DSGVTQTPKHLITATGQRVTLRCSPRSGDLSVYWYQQSLDQGLQFLIQYYNGEERAKGNILERFSAQQFPDLHSELNLSSLELGDSALYFCASSVEGGTDEQFFGPGTRLTVL.

In its sample, this clonotype was seen many times. This chain links TRBV10-3 with TRBJ2-7; no clear D. The V end lost 2 bases, the J end lost 2 bases, and 10 bases lay between the germline ends. This CDR3 has 14 residues. Looked up from germline, CDR1 is ENHRY and CDR2 is SYGVKD. The CDR3 nucleotides read TGTGCCATCAGTGAGAGTAGTCAGGCCTACGAGCAGTACTTC. Encoded protein: CAISESSQAYEQYF.

The chain carries TRBV6-6 and TRBJ2-1, with D hard to call. Deletions cut 0 bases from V and 5 bases from J, with 8 bases between. Germline V gene data show CDR1 as MNHNY and CDR2 as SVGAGI (reference sequence). The CDR3 runs to 14 residues. Here the CDR3 reads CASSYSPGNNEQFF. CDR3 DNA: TGTGCCAGCAGTTACTCTCCAGGAAACAATGAGCAGTTCTTC.

This chain uses TRBV12-3 or TRBV12-4 with TRBJ2-7, with D perhaps TRBD1 (5 bases). There are 14 residues in the CDR3. V was cut by 8 bases and J by 1 base, with 15 bases left in between. CDR3 sequence (DNA): TGTGCCAGCTGCCAAACCGACAGATCCTACGAGCAGTACTTC. It is translated as CASCQTDRSYEQYF.

The chain links TRBV28 to TRBJ1-3; TRBD1 is a possible D gene (5 bases). The CDR3 has 15 amino acids. The V and J ends lost 5 bases and 3 bases respectively, with 14 bases between them. Germline-derived CDR1 and CDR2 are MDHEN and SYDVKM. CDR3: CASSLQGSGGNTIYF. The CDR3 DNA follows: TGTGCCAGCAGTCTCCAGGGATCGGGTGGAAACACCATATATTTT.

The chain links TRBV6-4 to TRBJ2-1; 13 bases agree with TRBD2. The trim removed 3 bases at V and 5 bases at J, leaving 4 bases unmatched. The CDR3 totals 16 residues. Germline CDR1 is MRHNA and CDR2 is SNTAGT. The CDR3 spells CASSESGLAGNNEQFF. In DNA form, the CDR3 reads TGTGCCAGCAGTGAGTCGGGACTAGCGGGAAACAATGAGCAGTTCTTC.

A few counts support this clonotype. The J gene is TRBJ1-2, the V gene TRBV20-1; D is possibly TRBD1 (6 bases). Trimming cost V 0 bases and J 8 bases, with 19 bases left between them. CDR1 and CDR2 from the germline V gene are DFQATT and SNEGSKA (reference sequence). The CDR3 consists of 15 residues. The CDR3 nucleotides are TGCAGTGCTAGAGATCAGTCGGGGGGCTCTTCCGGCTACACCTTC. Its translation: CSARDQSGGSSGYTF.

The J gene is TRBJ1-1, the V gene TRBV30; weak D call: TRBD1 (5 bases). CDR1 GTSNPN and CDR2 SVGIG come from the germline V gene (reference sequence). The length of the CDR3 is 14 residues. The V gene lost 1 base and the J gene lost 1 base, with 10 bases spanning the gap. The CDR3: CAWSEGIWNTEAFF. The CDR3 coding sequence is TGTGCCTGGAGTGAGGGGATTTGGAACACTGAAGCTTTCTTT. The full variable domain, in which reference TRBV30 and TRBJ1-1 provide the parts outside the CDR3, is SQTIHQWPATLVQPVGSPLSLECTVEGTSNPNLYWYRQAAGRGLQLLFYSVGIGQISSEVPQNLSASRPQDRQFILSSKKLLLSDSGFYLCAWSEGIWNTEAFFGQGTRLTVV.

The chain combines TRBV7-2 with TRBJ2-5, with D perhaps TRBD1 (6 bases). Trimming removed 7 bases from V and 5 bases from J, with 26 bases in between. This CDR3 region has 17 residues. Germline V lookup: CDR1 SGHTA, CDR2 FQGNSA. CDR3 nucleotide sequence: TGTGCCAGCACCCCACTAGTGGGGGCCCTTGTAGGGGAGACCCAGTACTTC. This sequence encodes CASTPLVGALVGETQYF. Full variable domain (missing parts from reference TRBV7-2 and TRBJ2-5): GAGVSQSPSNKVTEKGKDVELRCDPISGHTALYWYRQSLGQGLEFLIYFQGNSAPDKSGLPSDRFSAERTGGSVSTLTIQRTQQEDSAVYLCASTPLVGALVGETQYFGPGTRLLVL.

There are many counts of this clonotype. The chain is built from TRBV12-3 or TRBV12-4 and TRBJ1-2; tentative D call: TRBD1 (5 bases). CDR3 size: 13 residues. V was pared by 4 bases and J by 8 bases, with 14 bases between. CDR3: CASSYGGIQGYTF. The CDR3 DNA sequence: TGTGCCAGCAGTTATGGGGGGATACAGGGCTACACCTTC.